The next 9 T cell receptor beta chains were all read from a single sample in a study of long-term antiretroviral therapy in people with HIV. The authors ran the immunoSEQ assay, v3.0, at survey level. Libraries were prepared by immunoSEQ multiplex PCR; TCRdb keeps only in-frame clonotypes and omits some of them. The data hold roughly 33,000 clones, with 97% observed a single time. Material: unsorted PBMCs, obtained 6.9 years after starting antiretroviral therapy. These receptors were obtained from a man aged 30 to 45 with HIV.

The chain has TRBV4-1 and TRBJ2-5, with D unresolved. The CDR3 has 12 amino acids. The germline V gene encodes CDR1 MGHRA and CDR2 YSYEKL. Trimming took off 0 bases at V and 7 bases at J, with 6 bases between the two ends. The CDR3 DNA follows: TGCGCCAGCAGCCAAGATTTCCTGACCCAGTACTTC. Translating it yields CASSQDFLTQYF.

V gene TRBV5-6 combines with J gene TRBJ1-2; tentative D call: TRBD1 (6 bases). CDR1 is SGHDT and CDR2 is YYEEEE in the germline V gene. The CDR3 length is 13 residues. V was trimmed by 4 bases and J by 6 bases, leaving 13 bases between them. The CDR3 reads CASSPGGADGYTF. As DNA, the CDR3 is TGTGCCAGCAGCCCCGGGGGGGCCGATGGCTACACCTTC.

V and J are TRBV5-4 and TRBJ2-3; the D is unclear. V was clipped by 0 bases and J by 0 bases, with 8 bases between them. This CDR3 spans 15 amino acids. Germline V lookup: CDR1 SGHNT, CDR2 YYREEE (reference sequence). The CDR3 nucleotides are TGTGCCAGCAGCTTGGCCGGCGCCAGCACAGATACGCAGTATTTT. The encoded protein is CASSLAGASTDTQYF.

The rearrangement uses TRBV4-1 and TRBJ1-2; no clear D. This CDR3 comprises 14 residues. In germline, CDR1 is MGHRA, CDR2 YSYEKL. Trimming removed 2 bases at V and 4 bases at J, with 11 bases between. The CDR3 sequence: CASSQYESGYGYTF. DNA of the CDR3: TGCGCCAGCAGCCAATACGAGAGCGGCTATGGCTACACCTTC.

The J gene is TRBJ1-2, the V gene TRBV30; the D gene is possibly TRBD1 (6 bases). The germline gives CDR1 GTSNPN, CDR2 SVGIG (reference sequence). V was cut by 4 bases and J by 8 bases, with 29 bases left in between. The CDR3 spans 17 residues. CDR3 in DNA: TGTGCCTGGATAGGGGGGGGAAGTGCCCTTCAAAAGGGAGGCTACACCTTC. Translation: CAWIGGGSALQKGGYTF.

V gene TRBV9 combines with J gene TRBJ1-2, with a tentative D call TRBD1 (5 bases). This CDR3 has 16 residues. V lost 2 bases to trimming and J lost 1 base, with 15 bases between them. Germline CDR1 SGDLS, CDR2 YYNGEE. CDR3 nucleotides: TGTGCCAGCAGCGTCGGTGGGACGGAAGATAACTATGGCTACACCTTC. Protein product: CASSVGGTEDNYGYTF.

CDR3 amino acids: CASSPRGDEQYF. CDR3 DNA: TGTGCCAGCAGCCCCCGGGGGGACGAGCAGTACTTC. This chain connects TRBV11-2 to TRBJ2-7; TRBD2 matches at 7 bases. V lost 5 bases and J lost 5; bases outside the gene matches: 3. Germline values: CDR1 SGHAT, CDR2 FQNNGV. The CDR3 is 12 residues long.

CDR3 sequence (DNA): TGTGCCATTACAGGGGACAGATCCCCTGGGGCCAACGTCCTGACTTTC. Residues: CAITGDRSPGANVLTF. The chain couples TRBV10-3 to TRBJ2-6; 7 bases map to TRBD1. V was clipped by 9 bases and J by 2 bases; unmatched bases: 10. CDR3 length: 16 residues. Germline V gene sequence: CDR1 ENHRY, CDR2 SYGVKD.

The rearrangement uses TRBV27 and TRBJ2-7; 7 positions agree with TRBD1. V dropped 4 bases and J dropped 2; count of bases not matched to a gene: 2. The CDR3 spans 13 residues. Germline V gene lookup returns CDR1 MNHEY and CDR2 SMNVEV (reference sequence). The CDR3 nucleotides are TGTGCCAGCAGTTCAGGGGGACCCTACGAGCAGTACTTC. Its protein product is CASSSGGPYEQYF.